This T cell receptor beta chain was recovered during a study of blood T cells in healthy people across ages. The study's findings and limits: Diversity estimates drawn from one million T cells were deemed underestimates.

Ten or more counts support this clonotype. Its antigen is as yet unknown. V lost 5 bases and J 5 bases, leaving 12 bases between the germline ends. In germline, CDR1 is MNHEY, CDR2 SMNVEV (reference sequence). This CDR3 region has 13 residues. Primers used in a second PCR of roughly 6 to 12 cycles were a sample-barcoded 5' primer and a J-beta primer mix. TCRdb called the 5' RACE reads again in MiXCR, with one record for every CDR3 protein. The table has nearly 1 million distinct CDR3 sequences, roughly half seen once. Sequenced sample: blood. V and J are TRBV27 and TRBJ1-2, with D perhaps matching TRBD1 (6 bases). The sequence was collected from an older woman in good health. The CDR3 bases are TGTGCCAGCAGTATGGAACAGGGTTATGGCTACACCTTC. This sequence encodes CASSMEQGYGYTF.